This TCR beta chain was sequenced in a study of cytomegalovirus exposure and HLA in healthy donors. Whole-study results and caveats: Previously analyzed data showed that most TCR beta V segments were productive at a frequency of about 87% or about 30%.

PCR amplification relied on 60 Vbeta primers (plus 13 Jbeta primers). The method was immunoSEQ multiplex PCR; TCRdb's version includes in-frame clones alone and lacks a portion of them. The data show some 170,000 clones, with about 80% seen just once and roughly 10% held by the top ten. About this clone: What it recognizes is unknown.

CDR1 is KGHSH and CDR2 is LQKENI in the germline V gene. Between the trimmed V and J ends, which lost 6 bases and 7 bases, there was a span of 18 bases. The CDR3 is 14 residues long. V is TRBV18 and J is TRBJ1-1; weak D call: TRBD1 (6 bases). This clonotype originated in a man between 18 and 29 years old in good health and CMV-seropositive. Sequenced: PBMCs. This chain's CDR3 is CASSPRQGTHEAFF. CDR3 coding DNA: TGTGCCAGCTCCCCTCGCCAGGGGACCCATGAAGCTTTCTTT.